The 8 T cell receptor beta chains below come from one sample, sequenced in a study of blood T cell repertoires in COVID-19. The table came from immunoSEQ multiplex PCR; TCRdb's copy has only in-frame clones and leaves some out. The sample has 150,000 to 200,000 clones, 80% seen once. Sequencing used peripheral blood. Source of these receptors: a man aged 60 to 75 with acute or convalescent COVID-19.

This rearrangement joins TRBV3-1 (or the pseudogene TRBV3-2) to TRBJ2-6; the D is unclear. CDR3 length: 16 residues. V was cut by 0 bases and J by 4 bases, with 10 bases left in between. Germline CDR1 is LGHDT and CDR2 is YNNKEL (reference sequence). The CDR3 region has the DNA TGTGCCAGCAGCCAAGATCCAAGGAGAGGGGCCAACGTCCTGACTTTC. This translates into CASSQDPRRGANVLTF.

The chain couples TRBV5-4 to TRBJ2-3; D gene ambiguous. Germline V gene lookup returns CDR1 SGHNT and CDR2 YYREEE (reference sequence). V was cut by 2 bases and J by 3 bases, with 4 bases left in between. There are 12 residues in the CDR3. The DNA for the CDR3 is TGTGCCAGCAGCTTCCAAACAGATACGCAGTATTTT. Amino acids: CASSFQTDTQYF.

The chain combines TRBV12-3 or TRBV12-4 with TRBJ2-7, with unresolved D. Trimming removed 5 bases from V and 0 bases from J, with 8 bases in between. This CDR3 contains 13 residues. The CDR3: CASSQLSSYEQYF. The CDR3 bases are TGTGCCAGCAGTCAACTTAGCTCCTACGAGCAGTACTTC.

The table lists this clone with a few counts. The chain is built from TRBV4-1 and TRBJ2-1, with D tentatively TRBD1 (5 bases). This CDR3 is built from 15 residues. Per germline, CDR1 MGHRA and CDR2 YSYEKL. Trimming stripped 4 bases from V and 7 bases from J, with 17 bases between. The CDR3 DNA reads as TGCGCCAGCAGCCCTTGGCAGGGCGTGAGGAATGAGCAGTTCTTC. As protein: CASSPWQGVRNEQFF.

CDR3 sequence: CASGRAGRHEQYF. The CDR3 region has the DNA TGTGCTAGTGGCCGCGCGGGTAGGCACGAGCAGTACTTC. This sequence joins TRBV12-5 and TRBJ2-5, with a tentative D call TRBD2 (5 bases). The J call may be in error: the DNA end matches TRBJ2-7 better. Germline V gives CDR1 LGHNT, CDR2 FRNRAP. CDR3 length equals 13 residues.

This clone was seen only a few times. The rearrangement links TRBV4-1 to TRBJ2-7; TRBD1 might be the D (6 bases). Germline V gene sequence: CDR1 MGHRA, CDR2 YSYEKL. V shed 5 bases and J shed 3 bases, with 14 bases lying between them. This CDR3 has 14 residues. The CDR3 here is CASSVRQALYEQYF. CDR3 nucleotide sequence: TGCGCCAGCAGCGTCAGACAGGCCCTCTACGAGCAGTACTTC.

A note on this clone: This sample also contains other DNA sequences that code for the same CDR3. CDR3 in amino acids: CASSIEHRGGQPQHF. For the CDR3, the DNA is TGTGCCAGTAGTATCGAGCACAGGGGAGGACAGCCCCAGCATTTT. This chain uses TRBV19 with TRBJ1-5, with 7 bases identical to TRBD1. Germline CDR1 and CDR2: LNHDA and SQIVND (reference sequence). Unmatched junction bases numbered 9, after V lost 3 bases and J lost 7 bases. The CDR3 runs 15 residues.

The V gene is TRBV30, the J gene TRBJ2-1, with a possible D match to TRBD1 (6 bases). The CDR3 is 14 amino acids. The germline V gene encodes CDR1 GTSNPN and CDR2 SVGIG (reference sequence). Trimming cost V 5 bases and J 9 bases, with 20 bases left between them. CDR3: CAWGAGATRGEQFF. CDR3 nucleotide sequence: TGTGCCTGGGGGGCAGGGGCCACTAGGGGTGAGCAGTTCTTC.